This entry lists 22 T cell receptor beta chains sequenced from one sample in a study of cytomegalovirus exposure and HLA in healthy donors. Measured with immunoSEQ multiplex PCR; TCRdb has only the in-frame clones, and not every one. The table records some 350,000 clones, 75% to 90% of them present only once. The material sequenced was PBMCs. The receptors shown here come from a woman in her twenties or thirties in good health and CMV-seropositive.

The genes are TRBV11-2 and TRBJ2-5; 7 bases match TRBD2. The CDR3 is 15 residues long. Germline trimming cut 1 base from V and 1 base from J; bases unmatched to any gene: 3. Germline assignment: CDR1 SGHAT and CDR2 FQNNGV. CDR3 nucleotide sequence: TGTGCCAGCAGCTTAGCGGGGAGGGCCCAAGAGACCCAGTACTTC. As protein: CASSLAGRAQETQYF.

The CDR3 coding sequence is TGCGCCAGCAGTGAGATATACGAGCAGTACTTC. Encoded protein: CASSEIYEQYF. The chain has TRBV10-2 and TRBJ2-7; unclear D gene. Looked up from germline, CDR1 is WSHSY and CDR2 is SAAADI. The V end lost 2 bases, the J end lost 4 bases, and 3 bases lay between the germline ends. This CDR3 has 11 amino acids.

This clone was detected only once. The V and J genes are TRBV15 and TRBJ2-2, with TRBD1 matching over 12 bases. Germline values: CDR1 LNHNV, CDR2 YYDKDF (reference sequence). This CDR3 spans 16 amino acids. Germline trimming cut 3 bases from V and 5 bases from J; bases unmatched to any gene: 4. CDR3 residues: CATSRGDRGRTGELFF. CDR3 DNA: TGTGCCACCAGCAGGGGGGACAGGGGGCGGACCGGGGAGCTGTTTTTT.

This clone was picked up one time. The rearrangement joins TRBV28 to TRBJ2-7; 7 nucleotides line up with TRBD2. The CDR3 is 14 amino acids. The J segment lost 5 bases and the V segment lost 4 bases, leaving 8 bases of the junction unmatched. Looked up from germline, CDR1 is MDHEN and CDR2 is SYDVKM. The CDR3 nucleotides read TGTGCCAGCAGTTGGCGCGGGAGTAGGAACGAGCAGTACTTC. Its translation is CASSWRGSRNEQYF.

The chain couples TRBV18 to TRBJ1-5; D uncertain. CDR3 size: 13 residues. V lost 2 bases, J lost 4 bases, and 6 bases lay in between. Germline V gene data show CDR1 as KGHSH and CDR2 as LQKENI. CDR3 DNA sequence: TGTGCCAGCTCACCAAAGGTTAATCAGCCCCAGCATTTT. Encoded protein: CASSPKVNQPQHF.

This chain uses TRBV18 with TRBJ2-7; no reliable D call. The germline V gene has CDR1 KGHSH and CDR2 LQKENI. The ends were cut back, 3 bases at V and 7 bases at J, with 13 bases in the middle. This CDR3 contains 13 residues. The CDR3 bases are TGTGCCAGCTCACCCCAACTGGACGGGGAGCAGTACTTC. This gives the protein CASSPQLDGEQYF.

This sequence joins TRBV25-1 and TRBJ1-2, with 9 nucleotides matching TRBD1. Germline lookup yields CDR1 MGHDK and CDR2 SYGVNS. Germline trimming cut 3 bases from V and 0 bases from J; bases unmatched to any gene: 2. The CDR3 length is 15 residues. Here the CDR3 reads CASSDRQGANYGYTF. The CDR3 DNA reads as TGTGCCAGCAGTGACCGACAGGGGGCTAACTATGGCTACACCTTC.

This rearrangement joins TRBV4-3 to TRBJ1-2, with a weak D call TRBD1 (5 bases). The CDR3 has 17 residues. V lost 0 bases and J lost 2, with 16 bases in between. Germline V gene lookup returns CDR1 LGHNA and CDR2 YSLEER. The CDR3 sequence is CASSQDPSGGVNYGYTF. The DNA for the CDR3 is TGCGCCAGCAGCCAAGATCCTTCTGGAGGGGTGAACTATGGCTACACCTTC.

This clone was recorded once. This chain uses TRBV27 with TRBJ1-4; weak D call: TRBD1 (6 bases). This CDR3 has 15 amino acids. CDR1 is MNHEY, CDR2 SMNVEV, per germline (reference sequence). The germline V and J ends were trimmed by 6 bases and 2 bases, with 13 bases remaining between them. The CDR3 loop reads CASRPRGATNEKLFF. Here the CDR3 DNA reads TGTGCCAGCAGACCCCGGGGGGCGACTAATGAAAAACTGTTTTTT.

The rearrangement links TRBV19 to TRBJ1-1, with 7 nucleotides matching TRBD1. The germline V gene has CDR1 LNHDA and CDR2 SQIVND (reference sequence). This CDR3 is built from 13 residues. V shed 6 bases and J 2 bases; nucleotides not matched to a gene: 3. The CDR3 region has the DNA TGTGCCAGTAGGCACAGGGGTAACACTGAAGCTTTCTTT. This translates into CASRHRGNTEAFF.

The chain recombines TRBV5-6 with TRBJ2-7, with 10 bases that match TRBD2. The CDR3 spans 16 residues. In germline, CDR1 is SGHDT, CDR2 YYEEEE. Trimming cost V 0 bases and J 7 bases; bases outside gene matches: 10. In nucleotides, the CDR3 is TGTGCCAGCAGCTTGGAGTTTAGCGGGGGGCCGGGGGAGCAGTACTTC. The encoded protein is CASSLEFSGGPGEQYF.

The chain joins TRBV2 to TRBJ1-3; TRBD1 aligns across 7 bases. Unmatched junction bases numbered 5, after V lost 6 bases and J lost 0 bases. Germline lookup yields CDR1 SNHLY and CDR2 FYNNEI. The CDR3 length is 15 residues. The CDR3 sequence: CASSARTGSGNTIYF. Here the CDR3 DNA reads TGTGCCAGCAGCGCTAGGACAGGCTCTGGAAACACCATATATTTT. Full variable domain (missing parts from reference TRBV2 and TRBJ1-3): EPEVTQTPSHQVTQMGQEVILRCVPISNHLYFYWYRQILGQKVEFLVSFYNNEISEKSEIFDDQFSVERPDGSNFTLKIRSTKLEDSAMYFCASSARTGSGNTIYFGEGSWLTVV.

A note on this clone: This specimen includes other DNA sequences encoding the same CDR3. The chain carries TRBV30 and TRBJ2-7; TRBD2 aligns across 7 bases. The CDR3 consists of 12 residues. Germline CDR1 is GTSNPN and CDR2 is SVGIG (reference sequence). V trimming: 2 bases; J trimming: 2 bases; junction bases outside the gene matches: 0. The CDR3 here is CAWSRGAYEQYF. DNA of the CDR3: TGTGCCTGGAGTCGGGGGGCCTACGAGCAGTACTTC.

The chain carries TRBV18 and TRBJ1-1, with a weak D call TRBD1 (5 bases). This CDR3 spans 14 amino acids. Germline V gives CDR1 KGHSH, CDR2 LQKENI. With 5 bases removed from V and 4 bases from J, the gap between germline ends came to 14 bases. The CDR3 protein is CASSSTTRGTEAFF. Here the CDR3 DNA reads TGTGCCAGCTCAAGTACGACAAGGGGCACTGAAGCTTTCTTT.

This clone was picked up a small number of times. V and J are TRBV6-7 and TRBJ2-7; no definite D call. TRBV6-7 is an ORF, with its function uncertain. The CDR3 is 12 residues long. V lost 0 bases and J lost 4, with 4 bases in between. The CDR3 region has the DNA TGTGCCAGCAGTTACTCGCGTTACGAGCAGTACTTC. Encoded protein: CASSYSRYEQYF.

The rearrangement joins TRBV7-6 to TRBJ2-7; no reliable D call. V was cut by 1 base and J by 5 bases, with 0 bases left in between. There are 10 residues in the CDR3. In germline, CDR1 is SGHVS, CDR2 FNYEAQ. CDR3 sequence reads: CASSLDEQYF. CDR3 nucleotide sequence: TGTGCCAGCAGCTTAGACGAGCAGTACTTC.

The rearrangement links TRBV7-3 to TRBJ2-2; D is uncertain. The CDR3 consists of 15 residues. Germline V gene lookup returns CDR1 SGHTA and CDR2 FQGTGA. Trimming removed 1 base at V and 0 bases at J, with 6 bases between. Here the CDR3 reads CASSLRGSNTGELFF. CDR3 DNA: TGTGCCAGCAGCTTAAGAGGTTCGAACACCGGGGAGCTGTTTTTT. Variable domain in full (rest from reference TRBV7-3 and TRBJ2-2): GAGVSQTPSNKVTEKGKYVELRCDPISGHTALYWYRQSLGQGPEFLIYFQGTGAADDSGLPNDRFFAVRPEGSVSTLKIQRTERGDSAVYLCASSLRGSNTGELFFGEGSRLTVL.

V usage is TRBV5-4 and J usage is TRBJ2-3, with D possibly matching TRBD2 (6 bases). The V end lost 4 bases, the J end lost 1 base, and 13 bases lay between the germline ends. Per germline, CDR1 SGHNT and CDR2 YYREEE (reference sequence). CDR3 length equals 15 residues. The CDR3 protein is CASSPGLSGTDTQYF. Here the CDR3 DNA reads TGTGCCAGCAGCCCGGGACTTAGCGGCACAGATACGCAGTATTTT.

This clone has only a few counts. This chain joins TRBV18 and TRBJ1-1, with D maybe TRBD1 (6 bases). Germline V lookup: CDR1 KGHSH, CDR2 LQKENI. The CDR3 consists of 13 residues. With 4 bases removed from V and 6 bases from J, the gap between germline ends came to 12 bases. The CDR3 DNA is TGTGCCAGCTCACTGGGACAATCCGCTGAAGCTTTCTTT. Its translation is CASSLGQSAEAFF.

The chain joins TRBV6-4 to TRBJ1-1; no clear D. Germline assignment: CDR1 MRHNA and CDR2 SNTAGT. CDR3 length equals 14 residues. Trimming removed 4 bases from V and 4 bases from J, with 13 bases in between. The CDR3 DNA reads TGTGCCAGCAGTGCCGACATCGGCGGCACTGAAGCTTTCTTT. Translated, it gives CASSADIGGTEAFF.

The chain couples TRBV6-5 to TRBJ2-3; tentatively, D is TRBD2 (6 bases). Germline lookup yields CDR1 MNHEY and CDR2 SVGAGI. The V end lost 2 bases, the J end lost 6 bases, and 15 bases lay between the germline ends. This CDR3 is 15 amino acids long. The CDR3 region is CASSYPRTGVDTQYF. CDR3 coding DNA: TGTGCCAGCAGTTACCCGAGGACGGGGGTGGATACGCAGTATTTT.

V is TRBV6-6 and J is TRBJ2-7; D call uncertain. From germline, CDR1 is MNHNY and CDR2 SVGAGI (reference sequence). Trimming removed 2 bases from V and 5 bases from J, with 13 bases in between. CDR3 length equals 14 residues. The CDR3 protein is CASSYPTGWDEQYF. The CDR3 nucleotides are TGTGCCAGCAGTTACCCGACCGGTTGGGACGAGCAGTACTTC.